The TCR beta chain under discussion was sequenced for a study of OX40 agonist ivuxolimab in advanced cancers. Study-level background: A mean age of roughly 66 years, range 23 to 79, was recorded, and roughly 80% were male. Study-wide results and limits: More expanded clones were seen, on average, in CD8+ T cells than in CD4+.

With baseline, cycle 4 day 1, and cycle 7 day 1 as timepoints, blood was sampled. The CDR3 length is 12 residues. Germline lookup yields CDR1 MGHRA and CDR2 YSYEKL. Trimming took off 0 bases at V and 5 bases at J, with 4 bases between the two ends. Repertoires were generated with immunoSEQ multiplex PCR, while TCRdb's copy carries only in-frame clones and drops some. The sample contains 65,000 to 100,000 clones, approximately 94% of which appear only once. As to this clone: The antigen is unknown. The same CDR3 also results from other DNA sequences found in this sample.

This chain joins TRBV4-1 and TRBJ1-2; D unresolved. The starting material was CD4+ or CD8+ T cells sorted from blood, obtained in a trial of the OX40 agonist ivuxolimab. The clonotype was recovered from an adult with an advanced solid tumor such as melanoma, head and neck, liver or kidney cancer. CDR3 DNA sequence: TGCGCCAGCAGCCAAGACGGGTATGGCTACACCTTC. It yields the protein CASSQDGYGYTF.